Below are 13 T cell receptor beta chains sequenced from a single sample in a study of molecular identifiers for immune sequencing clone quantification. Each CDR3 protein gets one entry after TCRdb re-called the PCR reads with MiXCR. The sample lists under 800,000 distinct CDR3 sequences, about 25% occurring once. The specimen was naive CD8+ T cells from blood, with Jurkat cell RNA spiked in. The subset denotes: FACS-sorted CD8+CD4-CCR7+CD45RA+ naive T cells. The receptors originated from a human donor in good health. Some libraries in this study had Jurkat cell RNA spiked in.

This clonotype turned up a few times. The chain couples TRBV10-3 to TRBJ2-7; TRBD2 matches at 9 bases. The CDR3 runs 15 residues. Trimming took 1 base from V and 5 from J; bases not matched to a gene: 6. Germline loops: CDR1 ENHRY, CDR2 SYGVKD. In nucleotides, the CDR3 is TGTGCCATCAGTGAGTTTGGAGCGGGGGGTAACGAGCAGTACTTC. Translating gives CAISEFGAGGNEQYF.

CDR3 in DNA: TGTGCCACCAGCAGGGGGCGCACCGGGGAGCTGTTTTTT. This translates into CATSRGRTGELFF. This chain connects TRBV24-1 to TRBJ2-2, with TRBD1 identical over 8 bases. The V gene end was trimmed by 7 bases and the J gene end by 4 bases; junction bases not matched to a gene: 1. Germline loops: CDR1 KGHDR, CDR2 SFDVKD. The CDR3 has 13 residues.

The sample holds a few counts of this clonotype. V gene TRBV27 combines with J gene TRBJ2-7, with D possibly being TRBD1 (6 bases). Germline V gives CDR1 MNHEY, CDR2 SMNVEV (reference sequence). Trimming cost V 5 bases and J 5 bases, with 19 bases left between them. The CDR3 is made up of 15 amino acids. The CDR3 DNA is TGTGCCAGCAGTCCATCACAGGGTTTAGGGGACGAGCAGTACTTC. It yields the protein CASSPSQGLGDEQYF.

CDR3: CASLGGGLNTEAFF. The DNA for the CDR3 is TGTGCCAGCCTCGGGGGGGGGCTGAACACTGAAGCTTTCTTT. V is TRBV6-5 and J is TRBJ1-1; possibly TRBD1 for D (6 bases). Germline assignment: CDR1 MNHEY and CDR2 SVGAGI. V gave up 8 bases and J gave up 0 bases, with 13 bases separating them. The CDR3 sequence is 14 residues long.

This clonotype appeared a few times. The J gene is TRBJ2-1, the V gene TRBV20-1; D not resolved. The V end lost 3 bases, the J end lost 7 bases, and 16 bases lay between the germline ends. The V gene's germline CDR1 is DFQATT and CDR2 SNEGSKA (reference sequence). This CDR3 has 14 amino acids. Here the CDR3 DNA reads TGCAGTGCTAGCACCGGCCTTTGGGAAAATGAGCAGTTCTTC. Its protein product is CSASTGLWENEQFF.

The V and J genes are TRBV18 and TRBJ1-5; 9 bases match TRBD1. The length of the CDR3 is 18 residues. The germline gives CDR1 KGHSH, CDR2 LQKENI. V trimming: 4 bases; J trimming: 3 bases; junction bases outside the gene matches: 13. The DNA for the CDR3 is TGTGCCAGCTCACACACCGGACCGGGACAGGGATACAATCAGCCCCAGCATTTT. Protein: CASSHTGPGQGYNQPQHF.

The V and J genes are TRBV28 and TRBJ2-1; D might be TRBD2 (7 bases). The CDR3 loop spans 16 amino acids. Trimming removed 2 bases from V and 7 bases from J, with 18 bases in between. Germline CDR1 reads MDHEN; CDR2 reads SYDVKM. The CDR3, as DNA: TGTGCCAGCAGTTTAGCCTTGGTGGGAGGGGGAAATGAGCAGTTCTTC. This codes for CASSLALVGGGNEQFF.

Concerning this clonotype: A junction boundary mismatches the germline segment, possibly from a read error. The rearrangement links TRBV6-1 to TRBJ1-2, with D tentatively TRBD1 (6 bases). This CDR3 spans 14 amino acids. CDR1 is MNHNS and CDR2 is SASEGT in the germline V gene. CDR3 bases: TGTGCCGGCAGTGAACTTCAGGGGAACTATGGCTACACCTTC. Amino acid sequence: CAGSELQGNYGYTF.

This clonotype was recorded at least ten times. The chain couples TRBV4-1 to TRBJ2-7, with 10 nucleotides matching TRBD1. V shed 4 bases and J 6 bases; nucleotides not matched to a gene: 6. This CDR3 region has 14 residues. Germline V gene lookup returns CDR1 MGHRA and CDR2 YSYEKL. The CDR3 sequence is CASSLGQGSVEQYF. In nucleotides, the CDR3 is TGCGCCAGCAGCCTGGGACAGGGGTCTGTCGAGCAGTACTTC.

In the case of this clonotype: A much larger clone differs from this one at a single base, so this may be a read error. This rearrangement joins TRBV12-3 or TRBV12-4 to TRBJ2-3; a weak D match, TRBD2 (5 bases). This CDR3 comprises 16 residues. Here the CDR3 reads CTSSFVAGQGADTQYF. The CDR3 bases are TGTACCAGCAGTTTCGTGGCGGGCCAAGGCGCAGATACGCAGTATTTT.

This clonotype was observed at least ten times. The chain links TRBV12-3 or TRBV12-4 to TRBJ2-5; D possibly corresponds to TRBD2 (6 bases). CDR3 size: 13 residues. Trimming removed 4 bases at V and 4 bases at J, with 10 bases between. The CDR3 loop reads CASSSPSVETQYF. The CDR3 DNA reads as TGTGCCAGCAGTTCTCCTAGCGTAGAGACCCAGTACTTC.

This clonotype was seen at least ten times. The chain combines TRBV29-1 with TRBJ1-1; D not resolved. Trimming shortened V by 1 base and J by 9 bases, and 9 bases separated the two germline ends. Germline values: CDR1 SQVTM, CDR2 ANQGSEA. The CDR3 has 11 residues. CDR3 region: CSVEGEGKAFF. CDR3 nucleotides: TGCAGCGTTGAAGGTGAAGGTAAAGCTTTCTTT.

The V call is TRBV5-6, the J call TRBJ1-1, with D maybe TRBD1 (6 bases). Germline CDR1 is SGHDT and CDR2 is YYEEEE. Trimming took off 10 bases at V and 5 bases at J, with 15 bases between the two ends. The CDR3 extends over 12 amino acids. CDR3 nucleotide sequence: TGTGCCGGCACTACCACAGGGACTGAAGCTTTCTTT. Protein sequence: CAGTTTGTEAFF.